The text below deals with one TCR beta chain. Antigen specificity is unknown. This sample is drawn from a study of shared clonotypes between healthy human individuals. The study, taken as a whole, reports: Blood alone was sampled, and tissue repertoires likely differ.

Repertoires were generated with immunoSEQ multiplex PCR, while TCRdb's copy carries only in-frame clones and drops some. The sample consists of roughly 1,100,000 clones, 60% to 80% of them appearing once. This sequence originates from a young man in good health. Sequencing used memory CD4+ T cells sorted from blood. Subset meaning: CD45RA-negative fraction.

The CDR3 bases are TGTGCCAGCAGCGTTTCGGGGACGGTAGGCTACACCTTC. Translation: CASSVSGTVGYTF. The chain recombines TRBV9 with TRBJ1-2, with TRBD1 as a possible D gene (5 bases). The CDR3 has 13 amino acids. The V gene lost 2 bases and the J gene lost 8 bases, with 13 bases spanning the gap. In germline, CDR1 is SGDLS, CDR2 YYNGEE.